The present T cell receptor (beta chain) was sequenced within a study of CD8 T cells in ankylosing spondylitis. Study-wide results and limits: Matched synovial fluid from ankylosing spondylitis patients was reported to be enriched for disease-linked clones. Earlier authors reported some of these motif variants in reactive arthritis synovial fluid and blood. Disease-associated clonotypes exhibited CD8+ identity and were relatively infrequent in peripheral blood.

With respect to this clonotype: Its matching antigen is unknown.

The CDR3 totals 15 residues. Trimming stripped 4 bases from V and 4 bases from J, with 17 bases between. The germline CDR1 and CDR2 sequences are SGHRS and YFSETQ. Library preparation for TCR beta used quantitative 5'-RACE with molecular barcodes. TCRdb called the 5' RACE reads again in MiXCR, with one record for every CDR3 protein. The sample carries approximately 250,000 distinct CDR3 sequences, roughly 32% recorded once. The V call is TRBV5-1, the J call TRBJ1-1; a weak D match, TRBD1 (5 bases). This clonotype was obtained from a male donor with ankylosing spondylitis or in good health (not recorded which). The sequenced sample consisted of blood, either unsorted or a sorted T cell fraction (not recorded which). This CDR3 reads CASSGRGLGGTEAFF. CDR3 nucleotides: TGCGCCAGCAGCGGAAGGGGCCTCGGAGGCACTGAAGCTTTCTTT.